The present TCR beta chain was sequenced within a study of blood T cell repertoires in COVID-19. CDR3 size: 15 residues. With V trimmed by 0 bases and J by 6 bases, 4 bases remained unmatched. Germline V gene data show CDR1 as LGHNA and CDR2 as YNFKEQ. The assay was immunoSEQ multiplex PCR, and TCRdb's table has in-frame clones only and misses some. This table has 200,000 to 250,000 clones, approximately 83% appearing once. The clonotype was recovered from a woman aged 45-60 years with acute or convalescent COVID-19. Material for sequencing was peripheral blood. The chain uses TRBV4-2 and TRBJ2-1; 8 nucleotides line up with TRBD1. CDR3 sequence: CASSQELTGVNEQFF. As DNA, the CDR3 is TGTGCCAGCAGCCAAGAGTTGACAGGGGTCAATGAGCAGTTCTTC.